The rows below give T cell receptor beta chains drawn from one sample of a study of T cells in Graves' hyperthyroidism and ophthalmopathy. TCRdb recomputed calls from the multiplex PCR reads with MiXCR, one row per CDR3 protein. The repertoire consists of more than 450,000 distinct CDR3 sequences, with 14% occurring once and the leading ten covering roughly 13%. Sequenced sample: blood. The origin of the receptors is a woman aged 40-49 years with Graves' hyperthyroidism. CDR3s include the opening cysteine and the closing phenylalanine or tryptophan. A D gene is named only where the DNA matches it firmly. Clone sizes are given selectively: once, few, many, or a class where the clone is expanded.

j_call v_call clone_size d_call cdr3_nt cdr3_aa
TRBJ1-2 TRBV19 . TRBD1 TGTGCCAGTATTGACAGGGGGCGGACTGGCTACACCTTC CASIDRGRTGYTF
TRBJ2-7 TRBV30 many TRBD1 TGTGCCTGGATGTTCGGGACAGGGTCCTACGAGCAGTACTTC CAWMFGTGSYEQYF
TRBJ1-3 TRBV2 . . TGTGCCAGCAGTGAGGTTGACTCTGGAAACACCATATATTTT CASSEVDSGNTIYF
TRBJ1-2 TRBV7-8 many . TGTGCCAGCAGCTCAAATCCAGGTGGCTACACCTTC CASSSNPGGYTF
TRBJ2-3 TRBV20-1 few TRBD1 TGCACCTTTACCCCCATCATGGAACAGGGGGTCACAGATACGCAGTATTTT CTFTPIMEQGVTDTQYF
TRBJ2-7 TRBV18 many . TGTGCCAGCTCACCGGGGCAGGGAATGAGCGAGCAGTACTTC CASSPGQGMSEQYF
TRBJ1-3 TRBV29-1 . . TGCAGCGTTGTGTCAGGGCACACCATATATTTT CSVVSGHTIYF
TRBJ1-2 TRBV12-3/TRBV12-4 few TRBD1 TGTGCCAGCAGTCCGCGAGGAGGGACAGGGCGGCTCTATGGCTACACCTTC CASSPRGGTGRLYGYTF
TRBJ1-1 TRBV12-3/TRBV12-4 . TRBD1 TGTGCCAGCAGTCCCCGGACAGGGGGGGGGAGTGAAGCTTTCTTT CASSPRTGGGSEAFF
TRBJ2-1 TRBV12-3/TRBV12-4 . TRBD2 TGTGCCAGCGGCCTCGGACTAGCGGGAGGGAGCTCCTACAATGAGCAGTTCTTC CASGLGLAGGSSYNEQFF
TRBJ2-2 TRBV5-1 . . TGCGCCAGCAGCTTAATGCCAGGGGTGGACGGGGAGCTGTTTTTT CASSLMPGVDGELFF
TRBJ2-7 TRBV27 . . TGTGCCAGCAGCAGACAGGATCCCTCCTACGAGCAGTACTTC CASSRQDPSYEQYF
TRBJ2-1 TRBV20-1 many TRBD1 TGCAGTACCTGGACCGGGACAGACAATGAGCAGTTCTTC CSTWTGTDNEQFF
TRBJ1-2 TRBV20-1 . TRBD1 TGCAGTGCTAGGCGGGCCGGGACAGGGCTAGCTAACTATGGCTACACCTTC CSARRAGTGLANYGYTF
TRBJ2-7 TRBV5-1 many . TGCGCCAGCAGCTTAGGGGGAGTAAACTACGAGCAGTACTTC CASSLGGVNYEQYF
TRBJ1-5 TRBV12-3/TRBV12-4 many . TGTGCCAGCAGTTCCTCTCCATTTGGTGGAAGCAATCAGCCCCAGCATTTT CASSSSPFGGSNQPQHF
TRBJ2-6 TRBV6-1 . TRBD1 TGTGCCAGCAGCACAGGGGGCGGTCCCCCTGGGGCCAACGTCCTGGCTTTC CASSTGGGPPGANVLAF
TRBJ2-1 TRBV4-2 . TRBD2 TGTGCCAGCAGCCAAGATGAGACTAGCGGGAGTTTGTCCTACAATGAGCAGTTCTTC CASSQDETSGSLSYNEQFF
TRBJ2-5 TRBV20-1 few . TGCAGTGCTAGAGATACGACTCAGCCAGCCCCGGAGACCCAGTACTTC CSARDTTQPAPETQYF
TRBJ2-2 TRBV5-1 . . TGCGCCAGCAGCATCGGACAGGGGGAGCTGTTTTTT CASSIGQGELFF
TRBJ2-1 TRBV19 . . TGTGCCAGTAGTATACGGGGGTCTCCGGGACGACTTTACAATGAGCAGTTCTTC CASSIRGSPGRLYNEQFF
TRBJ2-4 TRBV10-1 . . TGCGCCAGCAGTGAGCAGTCTCGACGGGGCATTCAGTACTTC CASSEQSRRGIQYF